This TCR beta chain appears in the sequencing data of a study of blood T cell repertoires in COVID-19 (dated by TCRdb to 2020 to 2022). About the investigation overall: Samples covering the acute and convalescent phases of COVID-19 were provided by collaborators in the United States, Italy and Spain. A freely available public database, intended as a resource for researchers studying the immune response to SARS-CoV-2, is where the repertoires were released. Sample metadata almost always included a de-identified subject ID, COVID-19 status, age in years and sex. The material from the prospective study consisted of cDNA or gDNA derived from T cells, B-cell-depleted T cells, or PBMCs. Subjects who had been exposed to COVID-19, were actively infected with it, or had recovered from it provided the deeply sampled blood TCRbeta repertoires that made up the dataset. Where available, HLA class I and class II types were obtained from metadata supplied by the sample provider rather than from assay-based typing. Samples came from the ongoing ImmuneRACE study (first 160 participants) plus 1,254 subjects from 6 global collaborators. On the study overall, not on this receptor specifically: How much clinical and demographic metadata was included differed by source and by participant, and the metadata was provided uncurated.

Participants in the prospective study were aged about 18 to 95 years, lived in 20 to 30 United States geographic areas, and enrolled through a virtual design. In the prospective study, participants were assigned to cohorts based on the clinical history participants reported in a screening survey and a study questionnaire. Mobile phlebotomists in the prospective study collected whole blood, serum and a nasopharyngeal or oropharyngeal swab from every participant. Over an approximately 2-month period, participants in the prospective study had the option of providing additional blood draws and questionnaires. Blood samples from the prospective study were shipped frozen or at room temperature prior to DNA extraction. CDR1 MNHEY and CDR2 SVGAGI were looked up in the germline V gene. The CDR3 contains 13 residues, cysteine and phenylalanine counted. The DNA shown is the 39-base CDR3, in frame from base 1. Trimming accounts for 7 bases at V and 8 bases at J, while the number of junction bases matched to no gene is 8.

The immunoSEQ Assay, a bias-controlled multiplex PCR, was used to amplify TCRbeta CDR3 regions from genomic DNA. Concerning the study's data processing: Within the assay, amplification of reference gene primers was used to estimate how many nucleated cells each sample contained. Sequence reads were collapsed and filtered to measure the absolute abundance of every unique TCRbeta CDR3 rearrangement. Productive Simpson clonality was computed per sample as the square root of Simpson's diversity index over productive rearrangements. This immuneACCESS table, as held by TCRdb, lists in-frame sequences with V and J called but not all clones. Of the missing ones, under half trace to an unresolved V gene in checked studies; the others have no known cause. V, J and clone size derive from that table, while D and trimming were established from the DNA sequence. This sample has roughly 220,000 clones in its table, and just over 85% of those were observed once. Over 12% of the sample is taken by the ten largest.

Concerning this clone: There is no known antigen for this receptor. Base qualities are not recorded, but no much larger clone differs from it by a single base.

The specimen sequenced was PBMCs or T cells enriched from blood (not recorded which). The TCR comes from a woman aged 45-59 years with acute COVID-19. Recombination linked TRBV6-5 to TRBJ1-2; TRBD1 aligns with 9 central bases. The CDR3 in this case is CASTKQGAGGYTF. In nucleotides, the sequence is TGTGCCAGCACCAAACAGGGGGCTGGGGGCTACACCTTC.